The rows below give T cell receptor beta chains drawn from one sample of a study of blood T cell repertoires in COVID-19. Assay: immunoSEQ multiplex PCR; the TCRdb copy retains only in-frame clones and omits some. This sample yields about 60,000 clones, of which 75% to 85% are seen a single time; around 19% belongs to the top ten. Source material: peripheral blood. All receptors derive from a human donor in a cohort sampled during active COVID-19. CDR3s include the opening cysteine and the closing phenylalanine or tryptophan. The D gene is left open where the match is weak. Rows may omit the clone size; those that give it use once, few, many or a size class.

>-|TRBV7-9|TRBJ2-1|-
TGTGCCAGCAGCTCGACGAGGAATGAGCAGTTCTTC
CASSSTRNEQFF
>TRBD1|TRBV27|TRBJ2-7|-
TGTGCCAGCAGTTTGGGACAGGGAAGACGCGAGCAGTACTTC
CASSLGQGRREQYF
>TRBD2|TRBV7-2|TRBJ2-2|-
TGTGCCAGCAGCGGGGGACTATACACCGGGGAGCTGTTTTTT
CASSGGLYTGELFF
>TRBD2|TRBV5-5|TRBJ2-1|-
TGTGCCAGCAGCCCGAGCGGGGGGGCGTCCAATGAGCAGTTCTTC
CASSPSGGASNEQFF
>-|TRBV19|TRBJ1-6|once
TGTGCCAGCCTAGATACGACAGTTTATAATTCACCCCTCCACTTT
CASLDTTVYNSPLHF
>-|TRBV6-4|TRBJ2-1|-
TGTGCCAGCAAACGAACTAGGGGGGGGGCCGATGAGCAGTTCTTC
CASKRTRGGADEQFF
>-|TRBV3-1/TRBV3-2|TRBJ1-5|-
TGTGCCAGCAGCCAATTTCCCAGGCAGCCCCAGCATTTT
CASSQFPRQPQHF
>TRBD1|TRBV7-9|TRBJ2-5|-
TGTGCCAGCAGCAAGCAGACAGGGCTCCAAGAGACCCAGTACTTC
CASSKQTGLQETQYF
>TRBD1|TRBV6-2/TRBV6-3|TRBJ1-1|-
TGTGCCAGCAGTTTGACAGGGGGGGAAAACACTGAAGCTTTCTTT
CASSLTGGENTEAFF
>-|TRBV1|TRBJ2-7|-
TGCACCAGCAGCGGAGGGACTAGCGGGGGGGCCCAGTACGAGCAGTACTTC
CTSSGGTSGGAQYEQYF
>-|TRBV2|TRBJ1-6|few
TGTGCCAGCCAAGGGGATAATTCACCCCTCCACTTT
CASQGDNSPLHF
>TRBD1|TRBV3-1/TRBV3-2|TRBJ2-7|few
TGTGCCAGCAGCCAGGTCTCCGGGACAGTATCCTACGAGCAGTACTTC
CASSQVSGTVSYEQYF
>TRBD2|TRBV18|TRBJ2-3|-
TGTGCCAGCTCACCCGCCTCGCGGGGGGCGAATACGCAGTATTTT
CASSPASRGANTQYF
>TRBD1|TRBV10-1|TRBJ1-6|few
TGCGCCAGCAGTGAGAGGGGGCCGACAGGGCGGAATTCACCCCTCCACTTT
CASSERGPTGRNSPLHF